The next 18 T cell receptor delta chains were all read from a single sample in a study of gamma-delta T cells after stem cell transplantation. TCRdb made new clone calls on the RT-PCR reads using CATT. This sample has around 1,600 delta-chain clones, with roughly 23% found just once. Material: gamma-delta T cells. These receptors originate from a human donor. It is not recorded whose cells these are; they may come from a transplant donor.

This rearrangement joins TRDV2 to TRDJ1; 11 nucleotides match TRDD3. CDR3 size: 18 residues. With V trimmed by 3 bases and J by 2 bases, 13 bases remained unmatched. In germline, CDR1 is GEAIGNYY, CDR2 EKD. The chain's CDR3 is CACDLVMGDTRTTDKLIF. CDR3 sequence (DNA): TGTGCCTGTGACCTCGTTATGGGGGATACGAGGACGACCGATAAACTCATCTTT.

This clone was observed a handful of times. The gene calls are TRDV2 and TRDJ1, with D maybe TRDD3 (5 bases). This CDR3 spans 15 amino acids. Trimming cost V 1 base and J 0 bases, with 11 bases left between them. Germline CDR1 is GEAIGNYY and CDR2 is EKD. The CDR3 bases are TGTGCCTGTGACACTCTACTGGTCAACACCGATAAACTCATCTTT. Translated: CACDTLLVNTDKLIF.

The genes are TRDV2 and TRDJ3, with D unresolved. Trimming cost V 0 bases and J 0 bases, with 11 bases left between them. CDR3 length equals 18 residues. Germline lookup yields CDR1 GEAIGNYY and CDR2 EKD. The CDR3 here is CACDTVRSSSWDTRQMFF. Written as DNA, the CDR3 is TGTGCCTGTGACACCGTGAGATCTAGCTCCTGGGACACCCGACAGATGTTTTTC.

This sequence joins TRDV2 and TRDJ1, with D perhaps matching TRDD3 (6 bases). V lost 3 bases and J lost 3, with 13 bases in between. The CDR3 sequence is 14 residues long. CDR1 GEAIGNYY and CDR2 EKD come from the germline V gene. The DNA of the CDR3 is TGTGCCTGTGACTTGCTTGGGGATTCCGATAAACTCATCTTT. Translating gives CACDLLGDSDKLIF.

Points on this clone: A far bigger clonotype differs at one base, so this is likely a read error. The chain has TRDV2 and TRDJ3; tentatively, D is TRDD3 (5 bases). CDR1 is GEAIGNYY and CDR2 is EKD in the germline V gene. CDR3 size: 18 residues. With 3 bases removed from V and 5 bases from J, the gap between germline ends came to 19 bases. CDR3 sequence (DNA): TGTGCCTGTGACTCCGCGACCCCGATACTGGGGGACACCCGACAGATGTTTTTC. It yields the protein CACDSATPILGDTRQMFF.

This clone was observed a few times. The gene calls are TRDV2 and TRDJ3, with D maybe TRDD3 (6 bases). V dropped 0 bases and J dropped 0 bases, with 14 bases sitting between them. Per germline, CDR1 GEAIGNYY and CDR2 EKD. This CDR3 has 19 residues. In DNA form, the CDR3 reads TGTGCCTGTGACACCGGGGATTCTATCTCCTCCTGGGACACCCGACAGATGTTTTTC. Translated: CACDTGDSISSWDTRQMFF.

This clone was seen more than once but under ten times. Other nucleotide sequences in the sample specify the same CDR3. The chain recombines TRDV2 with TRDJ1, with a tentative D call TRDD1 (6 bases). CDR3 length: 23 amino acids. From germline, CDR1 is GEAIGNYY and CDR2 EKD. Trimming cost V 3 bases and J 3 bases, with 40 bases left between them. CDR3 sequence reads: CACDLVGGYVDLEIPFESDKLIF. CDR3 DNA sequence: TGTGCCTGTGACCTCGTCGGAGGCTATGTGGACCTCGAAATACCCTTCGAATCCGATAAACTCATCTTT.

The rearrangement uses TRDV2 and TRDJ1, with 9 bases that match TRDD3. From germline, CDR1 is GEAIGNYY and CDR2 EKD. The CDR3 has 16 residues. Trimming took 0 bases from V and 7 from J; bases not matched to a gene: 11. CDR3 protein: CACDTVSGDTGVKLIF. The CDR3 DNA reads TGTGCCTGTGACACCGTTTCGGGGGATACTGGGGTTAAACTCATCTTT.

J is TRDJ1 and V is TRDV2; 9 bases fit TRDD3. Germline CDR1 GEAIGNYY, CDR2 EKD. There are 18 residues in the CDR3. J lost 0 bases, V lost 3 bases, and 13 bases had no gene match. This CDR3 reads CACDASFGGIQYTDKLIF. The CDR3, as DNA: TGTGCCTGTGACGCCAGTTTCGGGGGGATACAGTACACCGATAAACTCATCTTT.

The CDR3 DNA follows: TGTGCCTGTGATGCTCTTGGGGGGGACCGGCCGACCGCACAACTCTTCTTT. As protein: CACDALGGDRPTAQLFF. The V and J genes are TRDV2 and TRDJ2; D is possibly TRDD3 (6 bases). Looked up from germline, CDR1 is GEAIGNYY and CDR2 is EKD. V lost 4 bases, J lost 8 bases, and 25 bases lay in between. This CDR3 has 17 amino acids.

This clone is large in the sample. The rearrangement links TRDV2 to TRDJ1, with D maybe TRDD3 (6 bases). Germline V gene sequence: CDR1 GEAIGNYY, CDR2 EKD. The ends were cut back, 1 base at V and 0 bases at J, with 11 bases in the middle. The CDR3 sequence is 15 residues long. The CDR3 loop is CACDTLGLHTDKLIF. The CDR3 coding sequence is TGTGCCTGTGACACGCTGGGGCTTCACACCGATAAACTCATCTTT.

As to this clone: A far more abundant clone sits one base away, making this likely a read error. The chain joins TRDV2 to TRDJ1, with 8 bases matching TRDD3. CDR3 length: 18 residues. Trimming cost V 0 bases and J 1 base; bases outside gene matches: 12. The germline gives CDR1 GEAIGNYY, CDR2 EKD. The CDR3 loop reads CACDTVAWGTTCTDKLIF. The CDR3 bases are TGTGCCTGTGACACCGTAGCCTGGGGGACCACCTGCACCGATAAACTCATCTTT.

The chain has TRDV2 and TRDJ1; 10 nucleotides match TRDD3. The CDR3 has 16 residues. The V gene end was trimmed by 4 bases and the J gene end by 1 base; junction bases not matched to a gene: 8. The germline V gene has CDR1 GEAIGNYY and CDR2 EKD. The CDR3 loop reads CACEPRTGGSTDKLIF. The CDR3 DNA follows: TGTGCCTGTGAACCTCGTACTGGGGGATCCACCGATAAACTCATCTTT.

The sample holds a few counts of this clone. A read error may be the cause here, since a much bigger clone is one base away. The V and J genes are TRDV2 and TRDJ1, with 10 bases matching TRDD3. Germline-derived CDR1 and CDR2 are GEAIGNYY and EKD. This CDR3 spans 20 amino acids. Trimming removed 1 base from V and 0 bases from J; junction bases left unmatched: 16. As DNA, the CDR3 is TGTGCCTGTGACACACTGCAGGTACTGGGGGATTGGGATGACACCGATAAACTCATCTTT. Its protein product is CACDTLQVLGDWDDTDKLIF.

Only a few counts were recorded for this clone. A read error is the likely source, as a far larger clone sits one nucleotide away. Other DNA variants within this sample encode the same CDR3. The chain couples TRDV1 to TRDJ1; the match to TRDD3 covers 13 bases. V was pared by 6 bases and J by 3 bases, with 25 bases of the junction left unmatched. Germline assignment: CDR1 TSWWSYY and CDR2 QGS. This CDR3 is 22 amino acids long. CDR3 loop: CALGIRRLPPLTGGYGADKLIF. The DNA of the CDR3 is TGTGCTCTTGGAATCAGGCGCCTTCCCCCTCTTACTGGGGGATACGGGGCCGATAAACTCATCTTT.

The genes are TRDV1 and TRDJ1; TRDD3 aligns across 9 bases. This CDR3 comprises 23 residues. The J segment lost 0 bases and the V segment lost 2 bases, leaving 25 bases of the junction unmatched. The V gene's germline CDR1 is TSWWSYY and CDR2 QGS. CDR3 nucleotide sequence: TGTGCTCTTGGGGAAAATCTTTCCGGGACTGGGGGAAAACTTAGGGCCTACACCGATAAACTCATCTTT. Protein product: CALGENLSGTGGKLRAYTDKLIF.

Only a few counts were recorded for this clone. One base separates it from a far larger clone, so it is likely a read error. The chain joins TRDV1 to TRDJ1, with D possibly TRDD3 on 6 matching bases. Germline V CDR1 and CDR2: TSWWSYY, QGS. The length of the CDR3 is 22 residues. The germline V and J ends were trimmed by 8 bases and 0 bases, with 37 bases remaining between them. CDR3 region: CALRARRLFPQNTRGYTDKLIF. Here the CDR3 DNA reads TGTGCTCTTAGGGCCCGCAGATTGTTCCCTCAAAACACGCGGGGATACACCGATAAACTCATCTTT.

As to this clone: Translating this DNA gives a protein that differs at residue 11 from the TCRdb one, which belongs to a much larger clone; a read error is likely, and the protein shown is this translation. CDR3 coding DNA: TGTGCTCTTGGGTCCCCGAAAACCCTTATCCGGATCAAAGCTTTGACAGCACAACTCTTCTTT. Translating it yields CALGSPKTLIRIKALTAQLFF. The chain carries TRDV1 and TRDJ2; D not resolved. The CDR3 length is 21 residues. The germline gives CDR1 TSWWSYY, CDR2 QGS. Trimming took off 5 bases at V and 0 bases at J, with 28 bases between the two ends.